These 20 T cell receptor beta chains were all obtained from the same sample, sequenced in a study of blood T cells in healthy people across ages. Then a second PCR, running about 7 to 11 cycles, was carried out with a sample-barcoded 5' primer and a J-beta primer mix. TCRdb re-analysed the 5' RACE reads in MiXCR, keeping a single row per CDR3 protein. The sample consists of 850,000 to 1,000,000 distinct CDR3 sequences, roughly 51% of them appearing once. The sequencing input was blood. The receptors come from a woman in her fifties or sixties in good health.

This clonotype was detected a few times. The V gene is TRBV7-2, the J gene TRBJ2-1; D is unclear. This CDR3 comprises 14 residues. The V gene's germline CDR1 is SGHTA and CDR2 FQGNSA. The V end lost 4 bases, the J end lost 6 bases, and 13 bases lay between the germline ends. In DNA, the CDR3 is TGTGCCAGCAGCTCGGTCAATTGGGGCAATGAGCAGTTCTTC. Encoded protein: CASSSVNWGNEQFF.

CDR3 sequence reads: CASSLMSYRDNEQFF. The CDR3 region has the DNA TGTGCCAGCAGCTTAATGAGTTACAGGGACAATGAGCAGTTCTTC. V and J are TRBV7-9 and TRBJ2-1; weak D call: TRBD1 (6 bases). Germline lookup yields CDR1 SEHNR and CDR2 FQNEAQ (reference sequence). CDR3 length: 15 residues. With 2 bases removed from V and 5 bases from J, the gap between germline ends came to 13 bases. The entire variable domain, with the rest obtained from reference TRBV7-9 and TRBJ2-1, is as follows: DTGVSQNPRHKITKRGQNVTFRCDPISEHNRLYWYRQTLGQGPEFLTYFQNEAQLEKSRLLSDRFSAERPKGSFSTLEIQRTEQGDSAMYLCASSLMSYRDNEQFFGPGTRLTVL.

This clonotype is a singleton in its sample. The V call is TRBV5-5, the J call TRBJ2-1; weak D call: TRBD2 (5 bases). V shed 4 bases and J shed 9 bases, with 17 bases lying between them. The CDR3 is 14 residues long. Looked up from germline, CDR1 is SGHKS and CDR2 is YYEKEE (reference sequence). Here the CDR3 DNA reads TGTGCCAGCAGCAACCTAGCCGGGCGTGGTGAGCAGTTCTTC. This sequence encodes CASSNLAGRGEQFF.

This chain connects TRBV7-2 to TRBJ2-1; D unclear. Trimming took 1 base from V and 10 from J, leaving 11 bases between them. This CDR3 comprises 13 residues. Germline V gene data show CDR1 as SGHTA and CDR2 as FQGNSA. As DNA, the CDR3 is TGTGCCAGCAGCTTAGTCCCTCTCGGCGAGCAGTTCTTC. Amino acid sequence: CASSLVPLGEQFF. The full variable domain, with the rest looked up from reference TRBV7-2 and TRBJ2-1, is GAGVSQSPSNKVTEKGKDVELRCDPISGHTALYWYRQSLGQGLEFLIYFQGNSAPDKSGLPSDRFSAERTGGSVSTLTIQRTQQEDSAVYLCASSLVPLGEQFFGPGTRLTVL.

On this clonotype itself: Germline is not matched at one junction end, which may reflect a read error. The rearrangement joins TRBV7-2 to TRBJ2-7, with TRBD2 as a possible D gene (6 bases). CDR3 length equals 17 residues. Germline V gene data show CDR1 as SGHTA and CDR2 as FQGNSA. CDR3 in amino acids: CANSLESRTIGSYEQYF. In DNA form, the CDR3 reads TGTGCCAACAGCTTAGAAAGTAGGACTATCGGCTCCTACGAGCAGTACTTC.

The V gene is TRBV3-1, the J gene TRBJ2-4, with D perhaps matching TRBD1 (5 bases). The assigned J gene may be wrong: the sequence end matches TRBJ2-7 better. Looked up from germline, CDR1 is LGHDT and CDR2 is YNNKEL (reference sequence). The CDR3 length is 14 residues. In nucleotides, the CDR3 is TGTGCCAGCAGCCAATGGGCGGACACCTACGAGCAGTACTTC. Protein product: CASSQWADTYEQYF.

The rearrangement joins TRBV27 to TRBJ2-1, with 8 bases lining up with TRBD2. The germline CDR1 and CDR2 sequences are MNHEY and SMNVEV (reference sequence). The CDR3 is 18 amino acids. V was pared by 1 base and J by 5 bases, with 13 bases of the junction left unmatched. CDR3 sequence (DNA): TGTGCCAGCAGTTTATTTAGTAGCGGGACTCGCTCTGACAATGAGCAGTTCTTC. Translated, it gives CASSLFSSGTRSDNEQFF.

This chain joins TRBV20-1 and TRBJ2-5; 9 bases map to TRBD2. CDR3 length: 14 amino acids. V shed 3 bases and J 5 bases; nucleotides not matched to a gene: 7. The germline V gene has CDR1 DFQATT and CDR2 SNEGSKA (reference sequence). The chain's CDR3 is CSARTSGLIETQYF. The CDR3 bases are TGCAGTGCTAGGACTAGCGGTTTGATTGAGACCCAGTACTTC.

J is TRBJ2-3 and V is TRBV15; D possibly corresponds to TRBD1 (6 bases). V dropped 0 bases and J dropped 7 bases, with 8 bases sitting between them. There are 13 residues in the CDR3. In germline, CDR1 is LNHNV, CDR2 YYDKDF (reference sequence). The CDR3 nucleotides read TGTGCCACCAGCAGAGAAACAGGGTATACGCAGTATTTT. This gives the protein CATSRETGYTQYF.

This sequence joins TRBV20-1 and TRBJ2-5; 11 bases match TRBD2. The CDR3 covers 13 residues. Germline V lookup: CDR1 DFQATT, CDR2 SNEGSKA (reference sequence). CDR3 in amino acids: CSGTSGRIETQYF. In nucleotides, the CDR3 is TGCAGCGGAACTAGCGGGAGAATAGAGACCCAGTACTTC.

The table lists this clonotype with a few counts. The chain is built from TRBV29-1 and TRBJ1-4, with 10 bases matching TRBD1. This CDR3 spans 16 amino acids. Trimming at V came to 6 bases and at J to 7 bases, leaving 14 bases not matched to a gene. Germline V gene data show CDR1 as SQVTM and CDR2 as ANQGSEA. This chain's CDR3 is CSVARPGRDRGEKLFF. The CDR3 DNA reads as TGCAGCGTCGCGCGGCCGGGCCGGGACAGGGGTGAAAAACTGTTTTTT.

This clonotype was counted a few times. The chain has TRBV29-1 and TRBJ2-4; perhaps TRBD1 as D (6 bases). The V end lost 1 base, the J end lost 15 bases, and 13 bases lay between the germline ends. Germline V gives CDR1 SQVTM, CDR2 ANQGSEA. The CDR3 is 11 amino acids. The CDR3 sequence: CSVEVDRRWYF. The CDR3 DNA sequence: TGCAGCGTTGAAGTGGACAGACGCTGGTACTTC.

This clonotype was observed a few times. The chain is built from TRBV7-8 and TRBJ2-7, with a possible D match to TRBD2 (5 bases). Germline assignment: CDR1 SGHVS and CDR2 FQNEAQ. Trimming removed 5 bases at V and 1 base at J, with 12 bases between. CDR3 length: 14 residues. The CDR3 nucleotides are TGTGCCAGCAGCCAGACGGAGGTTTCCTACGAGCAGTACTTC. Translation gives CASSQTEVSYEQYF.

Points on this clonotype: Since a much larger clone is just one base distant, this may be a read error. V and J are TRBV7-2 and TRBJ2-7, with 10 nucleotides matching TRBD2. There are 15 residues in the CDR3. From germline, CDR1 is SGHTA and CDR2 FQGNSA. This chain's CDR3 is CASSLSGTSVYEKYF. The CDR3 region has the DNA TGTGCCAGCAGCTTATCTGGGACTAGCGTGTACGAGAAGTACTTC.

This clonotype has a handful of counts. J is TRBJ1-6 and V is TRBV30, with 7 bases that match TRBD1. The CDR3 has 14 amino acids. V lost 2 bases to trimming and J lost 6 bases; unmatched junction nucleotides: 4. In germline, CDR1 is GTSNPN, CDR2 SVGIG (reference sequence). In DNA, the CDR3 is TGTGCCTGGAGTCCGGACAGGTTTAATTCACCCCTCCACTTT. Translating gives CAWSPDRFNSPLHF.

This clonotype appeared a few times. The CDR3 DNA reads as TGCGCCAGCAGCCCGAACGCCGGAACAGATACGCAGTATTTT. This gives the protein CASSPNAGTDTQYF. This chain connects TRBV5-1 to TRBJ2-3; D unresolved. The CDR3 spans 14 residues. V shed 4 bases and J shed 3 bases, with 12 bases lying between them. CDR1 and CDR2 (germline): SGHRS, YFSETQ. Full variable domain (remainder filled in from reference TRBV5-1 and TRBJ2-3): KAGVTQTPRYLIKTRGQQVTLSCSPISGHRSVSWYQQTPGQGLQFLFEYFSETQRNKGNFPGRFSGRQFSNSRSEMNVSTLELGDSALYLCASSPNAGTDTQYFGPGTRLTVL.

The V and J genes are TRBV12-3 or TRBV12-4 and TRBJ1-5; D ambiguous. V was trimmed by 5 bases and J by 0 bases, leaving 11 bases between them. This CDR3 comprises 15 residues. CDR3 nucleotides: TGTGCCAGCAGTAGACGGCAGGTTAGCAATCAGCCCCAGCATTTT. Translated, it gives CASSRRQVSNQPQHF.

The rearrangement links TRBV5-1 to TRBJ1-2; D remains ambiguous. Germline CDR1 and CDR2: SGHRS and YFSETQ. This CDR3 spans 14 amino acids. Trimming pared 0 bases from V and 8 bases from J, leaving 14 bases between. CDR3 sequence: CASSLGMEGGGYTF. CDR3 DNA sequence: TGCGCCAGCAGCTTGGGTATGGAGGGTGGAGGCTACACCTTC.

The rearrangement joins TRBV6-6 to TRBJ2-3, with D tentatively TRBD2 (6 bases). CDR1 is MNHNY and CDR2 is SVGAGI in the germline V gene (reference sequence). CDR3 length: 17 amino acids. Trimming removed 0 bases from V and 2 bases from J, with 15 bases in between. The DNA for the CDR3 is TGTGCCAGCAGTTACTCCCAGCGCAGCGGGCTCACAGATACGCAGTATTTT. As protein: CASSYSQRSGLTDTQYF.

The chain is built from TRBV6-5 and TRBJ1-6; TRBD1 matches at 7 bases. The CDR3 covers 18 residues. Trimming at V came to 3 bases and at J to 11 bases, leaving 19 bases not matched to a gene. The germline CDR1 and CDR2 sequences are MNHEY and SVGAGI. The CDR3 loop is CASSYRVGGTGVRAPLHF. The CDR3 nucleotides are TGTGCCAGCAGTTATCGAGTTGGGGGTACAGGGGTTAGGGCACCCCTCCACTTT.